One and the same sample provided the 21 T cell receptor beta chains below, sequenced in a study of T cell responses to AZD1222 COVID-19 vaccine. Using immunoSEQ multiplex PCR, the repertoire was profiled, and TCRdb retains in-frame clones only, with some absent. Altogether approximately 100,000 clones are present, 87% being singletons, with the ten largest covering about 12%. The source was peripheral blood, collected on day 0 of AZD1222 vaccination. The source of these receptors is an adult in good health.

The chain has TRBV7-9 and TRBJ2-1; tentatively, D is TRBD2 (5 bases). CDR1 and CDR2 from the germline V gene are SEHNR and FQNEAQ (reference sequence). V was pared by 5 bases and J by 6 bases, with 20 bases between. The CDR3 totals 16 residues. CDR3 coding DNA: TGTGCCAGCAGCGCTCGGGGATCATTCCAGGCCAATGAGCAGTTCTTC. This translates into CASSARGSFQANEQFF.

The chain employs TRBV18 and TRBJ1-3; D unclear. Trimming removed 3 bases at V and 3 bases at J, with 12 bases between. CDR3 length: 15 amino acids. The germline V gene has CDR1 KGHSH and CDR2 LQKENI. The chain's CDR3 is CASSPWVLSGNTIYF. CDR3 nucleotide sequence: TGTGCCAGCTCACCCTGGGTCCTAAGTGGAAACACCATATATTTT. The full variable domain, its missing parts supplied by reference TRBV18 and TRBJ1-3, is NAGVMQNPRHLVRRRGQEARLRCSPMKGHSHVYWYRQLPEEGLKFMVYLQKENIIDESGMPKERFSAEFPKEGPSILRIQQVVRGDSAAYFCASSPWVLSGNTIYFGEGSWLTVV.

The V gene is TRBV12-5, the J gene TRBJ1-1; D unclear. Germline CDR1 and CDR2: LGHNT and FRNRAP. V was clipped by 7 bases and J by 0 bases, with 18 bases between them. This CDR3 spans 16 amino acids. This CDR3 is CASVNSGAGLNTEAFF. CDR3 in DNA: TGTGCTAGTGTTAATAGCGGAGCAGGTTTGAACACTGAAGCTTTCTTT.

The chain carries TRBV7-3 and TRBJ2-3; D is possibly TRBD1 or TRBD2 (5 bases each). CDR1 and CDR2 (germline): SGHTA, FQGTGA. V was pared by 5 bases and J by 4 bases, with 13 bases between. The CDR3 totals 14 residues. The CDR3: CASSRGDSPDTQYF. The DNA for the CDR3 is TGTGCCAGCAGCAGGGGAGACTCCCCAGATACGCAGTATTTT.

This chain connects TRBV11-2 to TRBJ2-7; D ambiguous. CDR3 size: 14 residues. V lost 1 base, J lost 2 bases, and 9 bases lay in between. Germline V gene sequence: CDR1 SGHAT, CDR2 FQNNGV. In nucleotides, the CDR3 is TGTGCCAGCAGCTTAGCGGTAGTCGCCTACGAGCAGTACTTC. Its protein is CASSLAVVAYEQYF.

The gene calls are TRBV27 and TRBJ2-3; D gene ambiguous. Trimming removed 5 bases at V and 8 bases at J, with 23 bases between. The CDR3 has 16 residues. Looked up from germline, CDR1 is MNHEY and CDR2 is SMNVEV (reference sequence). CDR3 nucleotides: TGTGCCAGCAGTGGGCTAGGGTTTCCAGCGTGGGGTACGCAGTATTTT. Residues: CASSGLGFPAWGTQYF.

With respect to this clone: The germline gene is not matched at one end of the junction; a read error may be the cause. Written as DNA, the CDR3 is TGTGCCATTAGTATCCTCCACGACAGGGTAGTTCCCGGGGAGCTGTTTTTT. It encodes CAISILHDRVVPGELFF. This sequence joins TRBV19 and TRBJ2-2; 7 bases are a match to TRBD1. Germline values: CDR1 LNHDA, CDR2 SQIVND (reference sequence). The CDR3 spans 17 residues.

This rearrangement joins TRBV7-9 to TRBJ2-5, with 12 bases identical to TRBD2. CDR1 is SEHNR, CDR2 FQNEAQ, per germline (reference sequence). The CDR3 consists of 16 residues. V shed 5 bases, J shed 4 bases, and the junction held 8 bases outside the gene matches. The CDR3 sequence is CASSPTLAGGAETQYF. CDR3 coding DNA: TGTGCCAGCAGCCCGACCCTAGCGGGAGGGGCAGAGACCCAGTACTTC.

J is TRBJ2-3 and V is TRBV7-9; TRBD2 agrees at 7 bases. The CDR3 has 17 amino acids. Per the germline V gene, CDR1 is SEHNR and CDR2 is FQNEAQ (reference sequence). V gave up 4 bases and J gave up 2 bases; unmatched junction bases: 12. The CDR3 nucleotides are TGTGCCAGCAGCTCCCCAGGACTAGGAATCACCACAGATACGCAGTATTTT. Translating gives CASSSPGLGITTDTQYF. Full variable domain (missing parts from reference TRBV7-9 and TRBJ2-3): DTGVSQNPRHKITKRGQNVTFRCDPISEHNRLYWYRQTLGQGPEFLTYFQNEAQLEKSRLLSDRFSAERPKGSFSTLEIQRTEQGDSAMYLCASSSPGLGITTDTQYFGPGTRLTVL.

This sequence joins TRBV4-1 and TRBJ1-2; 10 nucleotides align to TRBD1. Per germline, CDR1 MGHRA and CDR2 YSYEKL. The CDR3 contains 19 residues. V lost 3 bases to trimming and J lost 2 bases; unmatched junction nucleotides: 15. The CDR3 protein is CASSHWGDIWTGGNYGYTF. The CDR3 DNA sequence: TGCGCCAGCAGCCATTGGGGGGACATATGGACAGGGGGAAACTATGGCTACACCTTC.

V usage is TRBV5-4 and J usage is TRBJ1-2, with a weak D call TRBD1 (6 bases). Trimming took off 0 bases at V and 5 bases at J, with 8 bases between the two ends. CDR3 length equals 13 residues. Germline CDR1 and CDR2: SGHNT and YYREEE (reference sequence). The CDR3 sequence: CASSLDTGYGYTF. The CDR3 coding sequence is TGTGCCAGCAGCTTGGATACAGGGTATGGCTACACCTTC.

This chain links TRBV7-3 with TRBJ2-5; a possible D gene is TRBD1 (5 bases). CDR3 size: 13 residues. V was trimmed by 5 bases and J by 2 bases, leaving 9 bases between them. The germline V gene encodes CDR1 SGHTA and CDR2 FQGTGA. CDR3 coding DNA: TGTGCCAGCAGCCCCACAGGTCAAGAGACCCAGTACTTC. Translation gives CASSPTGQETQYF.

With respect to this clone: The junction and the germline gene differ at one end; a read error may be behind it. The rearrangement links TRBV18 to TRBJ1-5, with 7 nucleotides matching TRBD1. The germline CDR1 and CDR2 sequences are KGHSH and LQKENI. The CDR3 runs 15 residues. The CDR3 DNA follows: TGTGCCAGCTCACCCGCGACAGGGAGCAGTCAGCCCCAGCATTTT. This translates into CASSPATGSSQPQHF.

The chain employs TRBV5-1 and TRBJ1-1; D not certain. This CDR3 has 13 residues. Germline V CDR1 and CDR2: SGHRS, YFSETQ. V was cut by 4 bases and J by 4 bases, with 11 bases left in between. The CDR3 spells CASSRAVSTEAFF. CDR3 nucleotide sequence: TGCGCCAGCAGCAGGGCCGTCTCCACTGAAGCTTTCTTT.

Comment on this clone: Within the sample, other DNA sequences also encode this same CDR3. The rearrangement joins TRBV28 to TRBJ1-3; D unclear. Trimming stripped 8 bases from V and 1 base from J, with 12 bases between. The CDR3 covers 14 residues. The germline CDR1 and CDR2 sequences are MDHEN and SYDVKM. Here the CDR3 DNA reads TGTGCCAGCTCCGCGACGGGGTCTGGAAACACCATATATTTT. It encodes CASSATGSGNTIYF. Together with reference TRBV28 and TRBJ1-3, the CDR3 gives the full variable domain: DVKVTQSSRYLVKRTGEKVFLECVQDMDHENMFWYRQDPGLGLRLIYFSYDVKMKEKGDIPEGYSVSREKKERFSLILESASTNQTSMYLCASSATGSGNTIYFGEGSWLTVV.

The genes are TRBV4-3 and TRBJ1-2; D unclear. The length of the CDR3 is 13 residues. V gave up 0 bases and J gave up 4 bases, with 6 bases separating them. Germline V gives CDR1 LGHNA, CDR2 YSLEER. This CDR3 reads CASSQEGSYGYTF. CDR3 bases: TGCGCCAGCAGCCAAGAGGGGAGCTATGGCTACACCTTC.

This clone came up a few times. The V call is TRBV7-3, the J call TRBJ2-2; 13 bases map to TRBD2. The V gene's germline CDR1 is SGHTA and CDR2 FQGTGA. CDR3 length: 16 amino acids. The V segment lost 5 bases and the J segment 5 bases; nucleotides outside the gene matches: 5. Written as DNA, the CDR3 is TGTGCCAGCAGCGGTGGACTAGCGGGAGTTACCGGGGAGCTGTTTTTT. Protein sequence: CASSGGLAGVTGELFF.

In nucleotides, the CDR3 is TGTGCCAGCAGCCGTCTCCGGGACAGGGGGATCGATGAGCAGTTCTTC. Translation gives CASSRLRDRGIDEQFF. V usage is TRBV7-9 and J usage is TRBJ2-1; 11 nucleotides match TRBD1. Germline V gives CDR1 SEHNR, CDR2 FQNEAQ (reference sequence). CDR3 length: 16 amino acids. J was trimmed by 8 bases and V by 5 bases; bases with no gene match: 11.

This chain uses TRBV11-3 with TRBJ2-2; 7 bases match TRBD1. CDR3 length equals 13 residues. With 4 bases clipped from V and 7 bases from J, the junction kept 3 bases outside the gene matches. Germline-derived CDR1 and CDR2 are SGHNT and YENEEA. Here the CDR3 reads CASSYRGIGELFF. In DNA, the CDR3 is TGTGCCAGCAGCTACAGGGGTATCGGGGAGCTGTTTTTT.

The rearrangement links TRBV27 to TRBJ2-3; 7 bases map to TRBD1. In germline, CDR1 is MNHEY, CDR2 SMNVEV (reference sequence). V lost 2 bases and J lost 0; bases outside the gene matches: 8. The CDR3 runs to 17 residues. Here the CDR3 reads CASSLLGQAPSTDTQYF. As DNA, the CDR3 is TGTGCCAGCAGTTTACTAGGACAGGCTCCTAGCACAGATACGCAGTATTTT.

This clone was observed a few times. In DNA form, the CDR3 reads TGTGCCAGCACAGCATACAATGAGCAGTTCTTC. This sequence encodes CASTAYNEQFF. The rearrangement uses TRBV19 and TRBJ2-1; D gene ambiguous. The V end lost 9 bases, the J end lost 4 bases, and 7 bases lay between the germline ends. Germline V gene lookup returns CDR1 LNHDA and CDR2 SQIVND (reference sequence). The length of the CDR3 is 11 residues.